These T cell receptor beta chains were read from a single sample in a study of shared clonotypes between healthy human individuals. The method was immunoSEQ multiplex PCR; TCRdb's version includes in-frame clones alone and lacks a portion of them. The table lists roughly 410,000 clones, 90% to 97% of them singletons. Sequencing was performed on memory CD8+ T cells sorted from blood. These receptors were obtained from a man in his thirties or forties in good health. The CDR3 runs from the conserved cysteine through the conserved F or W. Each record gives: V gene, J gene, clone size, CDR3 length, D gene, CDR3 DNA, CDR3 protein. D genes are given only for firm matches. Expanded clones are given a class, and other clones once, few, many or no size at all.

TRBV11-2,TRBJ2-7,.,15,TRBD2,TGTGCCAGCAGCTCTAGCCCCGGGACTAGTTACGAGCAGTACTTC,CASSSSPGTSYEQYF
TRBV5-4,TRBJ2-2,.,13,.,TGTGCCAGCAGCTTAATGAACACCGGGGAGCTGTTTTTT,CASSLMNTGELFF
TRBV18,TRBJ2-3,.,12,.,TGTGCCAGCTCGCCTAGCACAGATACGCAGTATTTT,CASSPSTDTQYF
TRBV7-3,TRBJ2-1,.,15,.,TGTGCCAGCAGCTTAGGAGGGTGGTACTACAATGAGCAGTTCTTC,CASSLGGWYYNEQFF
TRBV10-3,TRBJ2-7,.,13,TRBD1,TGTGCCATCAGAGGGGACAGGGGAGACGAGCAGTACTTC,CAIRGDRGDEQYF
TRBV6-1,TRBJ1-2,once,15,TRBD1,TGTGCCAGCAGTGAAGGACAGGGGAGAAACTATGGCTACACCTTC,CASSEGQGRNYGYTF
TRBV7-9,TRBJ1-5,.,17,TRBD1,TGTGCCAGCAGCCTACAGACAGGGGTAATAGGCAATCAGCCCCAGCATTTT,CASSLQTGVIGNQPQHF
TRBV5-4,TRBJ1-2,.,13,.,TGTGCCAGCAGCTTGGAACGGAGCTATGGCTACACCTTC,CASSLERSYGYTF
TRBV10-3,TRBJ1-2,.,12,TRBD1,TGTGCCATCAGTGAGACAGGGGTTGGCTACACCTTC,CAISETGVGYTF
TRBV6-4,TRBJ1-3,.,15,.,TGTGCCAGCAGTGACGCAGGGAGCTCTGGAAACACCATATATTTT,CASSDAGSSGNTIYF
TRBV15,TRBJ2-1,.,13,TRBD2,TGTGCCACCGGGACTAGCTCCTACAATGAGCAGTTCTTC,CATGTSSYNEQFF
TRBV5-1,TRBJ1-1,.,16,.,TGCGCCAGCAGCGCCGGGACCCAGAGGCAGAACACTGAAGCTTTCTTT,CASSAGTQRQNTEAFF
TRBV6-6,TRBJ2-7,.,12,.,TGTGCCAGCAGTTACTCGAACTACGAGCAGTACTTC,CASSYSNYEQYF
TRBV4-1,TRBJ2-1,.,11,.,TGCGCCAGCCAGTCCTACAATGAGCAGTTCTTC,CASQSYNEQFF
TRBV6-1,TRBJ2-1,.,15,TRBD1,TGTGCCAGCAGACGCGGACAGGGACCGGACAATGAGCAGTTCTTC,CASRRGQGPDNEQFF
TRBV29-1,TRBJ1-1,once,12,TRBD1,TGCAGCGCATGTTGGACAGGAATAGAAGCTTTCTTT,CSACWTGIEAFF
TRBV5-8,TRBJ1-5,.,15,.,TGTGCCAGCAGCTTACCCGGACACTACCCCTTGCCCCAGCATTTT,CASSLPGHYPLPQHF
TRBV5-1,TRBJ2-5,.,15,TRBD2,TGCGCCAGCAGCTTGGTGCGCTCGGGAGGGGAGACCCAGTACTTC,CASSLVRSGGETQYF
TRBV7-2,TRBJ2-1,.,15,TRBD2,TGTGCCAGCAGCCCTTTAGCGGGAGTTGGCAATGAGCAGTTCTTC,CASSPLAGVGNEQFF
TRBV5-1,TRBJ2-3,.,16,TRBD2,TGCGCCAGCAGCCCCTGGACTAGCGGGAGCACAGATACGCAGTATTTT,CASSPWTSGSTDTQYF
TRBV30,TRBJ2-1,.,16,TRBD1,TGTGCCTGGAGTGTACAGGGACAGGGCTCCTACAATGAGCAGTTCTTC,CAWSVQGQGSYNEQFF
TRBV9,TRBJ2-7,.,13,.,TGTGCCAGCAGCGCACGAGGAAGTCCAGAGCAGTACTTC,CASSARGSPEQYF
TRBV7-2,TRBJ2-5,.,17,TRBD1,TGTGCCAGCAGCTTAGAGGGGGCAGTGGGCCCTCAAGAGACCCAGTACTTC,CASSLEGAVGPQETQYF
TRBV5-5,TRBJ2-3,.,14,TRBD1,TGTGCCAGCAGCTTTGAGACAGGGAGAGATACGCAGTATTTT,CASSFETGRDTQYF
TRBV27,TRBJ1-1,once,16,TRBD1,TGTGCCAGCAGTTACAGGGGATGGTACGGGATAACTGAAGCTTTCTTT,CASSYRGWYGITEAFF
TRBV29-1,TRBJ2-2,.,13,TRBD2,TGCAGCGTTTCGCGGGAGACGGGCGGGGAGCTGTTTTTT,CSVSRETGGELFF
TRBV28,TRBJ2-5,once,15,.,TGTGCCAGCAGTACCCCGAGCGGAGGGGGAGAGACCCAGTACTTC,CASSTPSGGGETQYF
TRBV5-4,TRBJ2-7,.,19,TRBD2,TGTGCCAGCAGCCCGCGCCCGGGACTAGCGGGAGAAGGGGTCTACGAGCAGTACTTC,CASSPRPGLAGEGVYEQYF
TRBV2,TRBJ2-3,.,11,.,TGTGCCAGCCCCAGCACAGATACGCAGTATTTT,CASPSTDTQYF
TRBV27,TRBJ2-7,.,15,TRBD1,TGTGCCAGCGGAGACCCCGACAGGGTCTCCTACGAGCAGTACTTC,CASGDPDRVSYEQYF